In this sample, the clone carrying this T cell receptor beta chain turned up many times. Its antigen remains unknown. V was clipped by 3 bases and J by 7 bases; unmatched bases: 11. The CDR3 has 17 amino acids. Germline values: CDR1 SGHTA, CDR2 FQGNSA. This sample is drawn from a study of T cell repertoires in cytomegalovirus infection. Study context: Alongside well-studied HLA-B-restricted CMV epitopes, recently identified HLA-C-restricted CMV epitopes were also used. Carrying CMV and the relevant HLA type showed in public TCR beta signatures.

Study results and limitations: Dominant in the ex vivo response were TCR beta clonotypes restricted by HLA-C and specific for CMV.

TCRdb processed the reads anew with MiXCR; each CDR3 protein has one entry. This repertoire shows under 500,000 distinct CDR3 sequences, approximately 42% found once; its top ten account for just under 45%. The gene calls are TRBV7-2 and TRBJ2-1, with 11 bases aligning to TRBD2. The receptor was isolated from a human donor in good health (CMV status not recorded). Some clones in this sample may be carry-over from other donors' samples. The sequencing used cultured PBMCs, collected from culture after CMV antigen stimulation. CDR3: CASSFVGVAGGWNEQFF. CDR3 coding DNA: TGTGCCAGCAGCTTTGTTGGGGTAGCGGGAGGGTGGAATGAGCAGTTCTTC.